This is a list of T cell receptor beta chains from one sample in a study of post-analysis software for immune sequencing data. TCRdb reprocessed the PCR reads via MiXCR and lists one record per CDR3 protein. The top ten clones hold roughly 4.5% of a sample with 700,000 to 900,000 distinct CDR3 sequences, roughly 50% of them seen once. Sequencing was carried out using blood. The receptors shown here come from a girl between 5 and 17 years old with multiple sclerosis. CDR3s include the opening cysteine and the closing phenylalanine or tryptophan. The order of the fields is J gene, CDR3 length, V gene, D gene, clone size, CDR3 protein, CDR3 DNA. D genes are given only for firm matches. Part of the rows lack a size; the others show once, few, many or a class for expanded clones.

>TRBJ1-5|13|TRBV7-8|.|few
CASSLDANQPQHF
TGTGCCAGCAGCTTAGATGCCAATCAGCCCCAGCATTTT
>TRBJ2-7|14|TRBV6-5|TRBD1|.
CASRDREWPYEQYF
TGTGCCAGCAGGGACAGGGAATGGCCCTACGAGCAGTACTTC
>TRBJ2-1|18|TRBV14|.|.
CASSQAGAFPFSGDEQFF
TGTGCCAGCAGCCAAGCGGGGGCCTTCCCATTCTCAGGCGATGAGCAGTTCTTC
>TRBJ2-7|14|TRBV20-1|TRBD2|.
CSATQTSGSYEQYF
TGCAGTGCTACACAGACTAGCGGCTCCTACGAGCAGTACTTC
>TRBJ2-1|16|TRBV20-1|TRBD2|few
CSAPYGSGRSYNEQFF
TGCAGTGCCCCCTACGGCAGCGGGAGATCCTACAATGAGCAGTTCTTC
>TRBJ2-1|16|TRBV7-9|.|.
CASSLVETIIMSEQFF
TGTGCCAGCAGCTTAGTGGAGACAATTATAATGAGTGAGCAGTTCTTC
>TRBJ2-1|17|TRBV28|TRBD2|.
CASSFRGGRAAYNEQFF
TGTGCCAGCAGTTTTCGGGGCGGGAGGGCCGCCTACAATGAGCAGTTCTTC
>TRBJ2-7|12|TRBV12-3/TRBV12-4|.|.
CASSFFGYEQYF
TGTGCCAGCAGTTTTTTCGGCTACGAGCAGTACTTC
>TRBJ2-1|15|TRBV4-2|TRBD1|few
CASSQGGTDDNEQFF
TGTGCCAGCAGCCAAGGGGGGACAGATGACAATGAGCAGTTCTTC
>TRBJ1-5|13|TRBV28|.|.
CASSLSLTQPQHF
TGTGCCAGCAGTTTAAGCCTCACTCAGCCCCAGCATTTT
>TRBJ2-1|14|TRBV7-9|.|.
CASSLRRAHNEQFF
TGTGCCAGCAGCTTAAGGCGGGCGCACAATGAGCAGTTCTTC
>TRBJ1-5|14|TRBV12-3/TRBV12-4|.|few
CASSTVIGNQPQHF
TGTGCCAGCAGTACCGTTATTGGGAATCAGCCCCAGCATTTT
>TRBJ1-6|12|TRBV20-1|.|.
CSATGDNSPLHF
TGCAGTGCTACCGGAGATAATTCACCCCTCCACTTT
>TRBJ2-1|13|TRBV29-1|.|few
CSAGRDNVNEQFF
TGCAGCGCCGGAAGGGACAACGTCAATGAGCAGTTCTTC